A selection of T cell receptor beta chains follows, all from one sample in a study of regulatory T cells in long-lasting Graves disease. TCRdb independently ran MiXCR on the reads; one entry per CDR3 protein. The table includes 800 to 950 distinct CDR3 sequences, more than 75% detected once. Sample: peripheral blood mononuclear cells (PBMCs), taken with antithyroid drug treatment, in newly diagnosed or persistent Graves disease (not recorded which). These receptors came from a man aged 18 to 30 with Graves disease. Both conserved end residues are part of each CDR3. The D gene is left open where the match is weak. The size of a clone is reported for some rows only, either as once, few or many, or as a class for expanded clones.

clone_size | j_call | v_call | d_call | cdr3_aa | cdr3_nt
NA | TRBJ1-2 | TRBV9 | TRBD1 | CASSAGDRTTYGYTF | TGTGCCAGCAGCGCTGGGGACAGGACTACCTATGGCTACACCTTC
NA | TRBJ1-2 | TRBV2 | NA | CASSGPIVYGYTF | TGTGCCAGCAGTGGACCGATCGTCTATGGCTACACCTTC
NA | TRBJ2-2 | TRBV4-1 | NA | CASSLQSGELFF | TGCGCCAGCAGCCTCCAGTCCGGGGAGCTGTTTTTT
once | TRBJ1-5 | TRBV3-1 | NA | CASSHAGPGQPQHF | TGTGCCAGCAGCCACGCGGGGCCAGGACAGCCCCAGCATTTT
NA | TRBJ2-3 | TRBV5-1 | TRBD1 | CASTQTQGAVDTQYF | TGCGCCAGCACCCAAACACAGGGGGCCGTAGATACGCAGTATTTT
NA | TRBJ1-2 | TRBV5-6 | NA | CASSLWSGGYTF | TGTGCCAGCAGCTTGTGGAGCGGGGGCTACACCTTC
NA | TRBJ2-1 | TRBV27 | NA | CASSLTDQSYNEQFF | TGTGCCAGCAGTTTGACTGACCAATCCTACAATGAGCAGTTCTTC
NA | TRBJ2-1 | TRBV20-1 | NA | CSATQAGRSYNEQFF | TGCAGTGCTACGCAAGCGGGTCGCTCCTACAATGAGCAGTTCTTC
NA | TRBJ2-1 | TRBV5-5 | NA | CASSSGHSYNEQFF | TGTGCCAGCAGCTCGGGACACTCCTACAATGAGCAGTTCTTC
NA | TRBJ2-7 | TRBV6-5 | TRBD1 | CASSYSGTGHYEQYF | TGTGCCAGCAGTTACTCGGGGACAGGGCACTACGAGCAGTACTTC
NA | TRBJ1-2 | TRBV24-1 | NA | CATSDRLRGYGYTF | TGTGCCACCAGTGATCGACTGCGGGGCTATGGCTACACCTTC
NA | TRBJ2-5 | TRBV2 | NA | CAIDPAGEGQETQYF | TGTGCCATCGACCCGGCAGGGGAGGGACAAGAGACCCAGTACTTC
NA | TRBJ2-5 | TRBV6-6 | TRBD2 | CASSYTSGRTETQYF | TGTGCCAGCAGTTACACTAGCGGGAGGACAGAGACCCAGTACTTC
NA | TRBJ2-7 | TRBV12-3/TRBV12-4 | TRBD2 | CASSSGLAGAIVEQYF | TGTGCCAGCAGTTCCGGACTAGCGGGAGCGATCGTCGAGCAGTACTTC
NA | TRBJ1-5 | TRBV20-1 | NA | CSARLGLEPQHF | TGCAGTGCTAGATTGGGGCTGGAGCCCCAGCATTTT
NA | TRBJ1-5 | TRBV11-2 | TRBD1 | CASSLVRGHNQPQHF | TGTGCCAGCAGCTTAGTAAGGGGGCACAATCAGCCCCAGCATTTT
NA | TRBJ1-6 | TRBV5-4 | NA | CASSLAQGGISPLHF | TGTGCCAGCAGCTTGGCACAGGGAGGGATCTCACCCCTCCACTTT
NA | TRBJ2-1 | TRBV10-3 | TRBD2 | CAIKGLAGTYNEQFF | TGTGCCATCAAGGGCCTAGCGGGAACCTACAATGAGCAGTTCTTC
NA | TRBJ2-5 | TRBV5-1 | NA | CASSLGQETQYF | TGCGCCAGCAGCTTGGGACAAGAGACCCAGTACTTC
NA | TRBJ2-1 | TRBV19 | TRBD2 | CASSILLAGVGNEQFF | TGTGCCAGTAGTATCCTTCTAGCGGGAGTGGGCAATGAGCAGTTCTTC
once | TRBJ2-1 | TRBV7-6 | NA | CASSLAAGSWDEQFF | TGTGCCAGCAGCTTAGCCGCCGGGAGCTGGGATGAGCAGTTCTTC
NA | TRBJ2-1 | TRBV10-2 | NA | CASSEPGMAYNEQFF | TGCGCCAGCAGTGAACCAGGGATGGCGTACAATGAGCAGTTCTTC
NA | TRBJ2-7 | TRBV11-1 | TRBD2 | CASSLWLAGGTDEQYF | TGTGCCAGCAGCTTATGGCTAGCGGGAGGGACGGACGAGCAGTACTTC
once | TRBJ2-2 | TRBV29-1 | NA | CSVGTTTGELFF | TGCAGCGTTGGGACAACCACCGGGGAGCTGTTTTTT
NA | TRBJ2-3 | TRBV12-3/TRBV12-4 | TRBD1 | CASGSRDRVSPDTQYF | TGTGCCAGCGGATCCCGGGACAGGGTTAGTCCAGATACGCAGTATTTT
NA | TRBJ2-1 | TRBV7-9 | NA | CASSLVARNEQFF | TGTGCCAGCAGCTTAGTGGCGAGGAATGAGCAGTTCTTC
NA | TRBJ2-1 | TRBV29-1 | TRBD1 | CTIEGTGGAYVEQFF | TGCACCATTGAGGGGACAGGGGGCGCATATGTTGAGCAGTTCTTC
NA | TRBJ2-7 | TRBV11-2 | NA | CASSTTGHEQYF | TGTGCCAGCAGCACGACTGGGCACGAGCAGTACTTC
NA | TRBJ2-3 | TRBV5-6 | NA | CASSPAGYSTDTQYF | TGTGCCAGCAGCCCCGCAGGGTATAGCACAGATACGCAGTATTTT
NA | TRBJ2-7 | TRBV10-2 | NA | CASRRDTTTEQYF | TGCGCCAGCAGACGGGACACAACCACAGAGCAGTACTTC
NA | TRBJ2-7 | TRBV7-8 | NA | CASSLGRGQSGGEQYF | TGTGCCAGCAGCTTAGGGAGGGGACAGTCGGGGGGCGAGCAGTACTTC
NA | TRBJ1-4 | TRBV20-1 | NA | CSARGQNNEKLFF | TGCAGTGCTAGAGGGCAGAATAATGAAAAACTGTTTTTT
NA | TRBJ2-3 | TRBV11-3 | NA | CASGGSGGGQYF | TGTGCCAGCGGAGGCTCCGGGGGTGGGCAGTATTTT
NA | TRBJ2-3 | TRBV21-1 | NA | CASNWRECPDTQYF | TGTGCCAGCAATTGGCGGGAGTGTCCAGATACGCAGTATTTT
NA | TRBJ1-3 | TRBV29-1 | NA | CSVGLGNTIYF | TGCAGCGTTGGATTGGGTAACACCATATATTTT
NA | TRBJ2-1 | TRBV11-3 | NA | CASSLAQRPNEQFF | TGTGCCAGCAGCTTAGCACAGCGGCCCAATGAGCAGTTCTTC
NA | TRBJ2-5 | TRBV12-3/TRBV12-4 | NA | CASSLTRRETQYF | TGTGCCAGCAGTCTGACTAGGAGAGAGACCCAGTACTTC